This T cell receptor (beta chain) came from a study of cytomegalovirus exposure and HLA in healthy donors. V dropped 7 bases and J dropped 5; count of bases not matched to a gene: 12. Germline lookup yields CDR1 SGHTA and CDR2 FQGNSA. This CDR3 has 15 amino acids. Primers: 60 Vbeta forward and 13 Jbeta reverse. The assay was immunoSEQ multiplex PCR, and TCRdb's table has in-frame clones only and misses some. The sample shows roughly 120,000 clones, and around 2.2% sits with its ten largest clones. Study conclusions and caveats: Most TCR sequences showed up rarely, but some public TCRs showed up in many donors. Productive rates of about 87% or about 30% were seen for most TCR beta V segments in an earlier analysis.

Comment on this clone: Its antigen is still unknown.

Specimen: PBMCs. This sequence originates from a man aged 35-49 years in good health and CMV-seronegative. This chain joins TRBV7-2 and TRBJ2-3, with TRBD2 identical over 7 bases. The CDR3 loop reads CASTLVGGPQDTQYF. CDR3 sequence (DNA): TGTGCCAGCACCTTGGTGGGAGGGCCTCAAGATACGCAGTATTTT.